The clone carrying this T cell receptor beta chain was counted between two and nine times. Its antigen is unidentified. This sample was included in a study of cytomegalovirus exposure and HLA in healthy donors. PCR amplification relied on 60 Vbeta primers (plus 13 Jbeta primers). Generated by immunoSEQ multiplex PCR, the TCRdb table keeps only in-frame clones and is missing some. The data show 75,000 to 95,000 clones, roughly 80% seen once. CDR3 length: 15 residues. The germline V gene encodes CDR1 SGHNT and CDR2 YYREEE (reference sequence). Trimming stripped 4 bases from V and 0 bases from J, with 13 bases between. General observations from the study: Many donors carried some public TCRs, although rarity characterized most TCR sequences. With high specificity and sensitivity, the classifier reportedly diagnosed cytomegalovirus status. CMV serostatus was the sole immune exposure data available.

The receptor comes from a man aged 18 to 29 in good health and CMV-seronegative. The V gene is TRBV5-4, the J gene TRBJ1-1; unclear D gene. The sample was PBMCs. The CDR3, as DNA: TGTGCCAGCAGCGGGCCCCGAACCGTGAACACTGAAGCTTTCTTT. Translation gives CASSGPRTVNTEAFF. Combining the CDR3 with reference TRBV5-4 and TRBJ1-1 gives the whole variable domain ETGVTQSPTHLIKTRGQQVTLRCSSQSGHNTVSWYQQALGQGPQFIFQYYREEENGRGNFPPRFSGLQFPNYSSELNVNALELDDSALYLCASSGPRTVNTEAFFGQGTRLTVV.